This T cell receptor (beta chain) was sequenced in a study of CD8 T cells in ankylosing spondylitis. CDR3 length: 15 amino acids. Trimming pared 4 bases from V and 2 bases from J, leaving 15 bases between. Germline V gene lookup returns CDR1 SGHRS and CDR2 YFSETQ. TCRdb re-called the 5' RACE reads through MiXCR, storing one row per CDR3 protein. The sample shows roughly 150,000 distinct CDR3 sequences, under 35% of them seen only once. This clonotype was recorded a few times. This chain links TRBV5-1 with TRBJ2-5; D is unclear. This receptor was obtained from a male donor with ankylosing spondylitis. The sample consisted of synovial fluid, either unsorted or a sorted T cell fraction (not recorded which). The CDR3 protein is CASSPQTFEQETQYF. The CDR3 DNA sequence: TGCGCCAGCAGCCCCCAGACTTTCGAACAAGAGACCCAGTACTTC.